Here is one T cell receptor beta chain with its context. The source of the sample is a study of T cell changes during pregnancy in multiple sclerosis. The repertoire was sequenced with immunoSEQ multiplex PCR; TCRdb's copy has only in-frame clones and lacks some. This repertoire shows 50,000 to 60,000 clones, just under 90% found once; its top ten account for just under 0.6%. The TCR comes from a female donor with multiple sclerosis, enrolled in a pregnancy study. The sequenced sample was CD4+ T cells from peripheral blood mononuclear cells, obtained in the first trimester of pregnancy.

In DNA form, the CDR3 reads TGTGCCAGCAGTGGGACATCCTCTGGAAACACCATATATTTT. Translated, it gives CASSGTSSGNTIYF. The chain links TRBV27 to TRBJ1-3; weak D call: TRBD1 (6 bases). CDR3 length: 14 residues. CDR1 and CDR2 (germline): MNHEY, SMNVEV (reference sequence). Trimming shortened V by 5 bases and J by 0 bases, and 8 bases separated the two germline ends.